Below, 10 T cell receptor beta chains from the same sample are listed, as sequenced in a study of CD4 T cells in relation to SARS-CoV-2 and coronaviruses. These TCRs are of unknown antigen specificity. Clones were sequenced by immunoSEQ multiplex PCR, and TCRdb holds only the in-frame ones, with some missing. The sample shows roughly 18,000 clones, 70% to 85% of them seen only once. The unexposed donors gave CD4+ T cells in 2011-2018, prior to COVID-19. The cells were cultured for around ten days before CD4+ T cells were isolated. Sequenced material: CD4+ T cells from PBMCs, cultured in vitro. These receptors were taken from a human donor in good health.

Here the CDR3 reads CASSLGVISGANVLTF. The CDR3 bases are TGTGCCAGCAGCTTGGGAGTGATCTCTGGGGCCAACGTCCTGACTTTC. The V call is TRBV5-4, the J call TRBJ2-6; D unclear. The ends were cut back, 0 bases at V and 0 bases at J, with 7 bases in the middle. In germline, CDR1 is SGHNT, CDR2 YYREEE (reference sequence). There are 16 residues in the CDR3.

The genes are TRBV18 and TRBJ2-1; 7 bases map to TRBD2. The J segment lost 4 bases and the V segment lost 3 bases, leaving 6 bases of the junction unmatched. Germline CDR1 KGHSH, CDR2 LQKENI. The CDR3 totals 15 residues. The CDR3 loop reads CASSPGGGDYNEQFF. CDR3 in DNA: TGTGCCAGCTCACCGGGGGGAGGGGATTACAATGAGCAGTTCTTC.

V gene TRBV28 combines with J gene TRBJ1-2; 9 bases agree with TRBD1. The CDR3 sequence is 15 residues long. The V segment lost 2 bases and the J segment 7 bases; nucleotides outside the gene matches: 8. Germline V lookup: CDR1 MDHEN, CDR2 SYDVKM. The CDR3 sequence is CASSLPKGTGLGYTF. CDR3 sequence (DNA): TGTGCCAGCAGTTTACCAAAGGGGACAGGGCTTGGCTACACCTTC.

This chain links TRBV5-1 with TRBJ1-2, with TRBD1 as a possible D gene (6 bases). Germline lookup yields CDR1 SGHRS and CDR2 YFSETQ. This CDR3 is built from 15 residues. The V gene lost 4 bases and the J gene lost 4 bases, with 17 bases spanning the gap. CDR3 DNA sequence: TGCGCCAGCAGCCACGGCAGGGGTATAGGCTATGGCTACACCTTC. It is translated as CASSHGRGIGYGYTF.

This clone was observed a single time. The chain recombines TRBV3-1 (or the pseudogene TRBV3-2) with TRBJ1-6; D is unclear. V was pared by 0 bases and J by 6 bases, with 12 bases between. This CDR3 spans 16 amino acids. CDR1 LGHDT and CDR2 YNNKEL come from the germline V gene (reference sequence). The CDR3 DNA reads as TGTGCCAGCAGCCAAGAGGGGTTTTACAGTAATTCACCCCTCCACTTT. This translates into CASSQEGFYSNSPLHF.

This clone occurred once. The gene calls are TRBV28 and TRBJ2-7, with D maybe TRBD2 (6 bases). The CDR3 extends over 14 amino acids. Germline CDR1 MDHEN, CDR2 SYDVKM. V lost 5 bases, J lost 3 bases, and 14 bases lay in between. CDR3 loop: CASSPGGANYEQYF. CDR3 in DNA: TGTGCCAGCAGTCCCGGGGGAGCAAACTACGAGCAGTACTTC.

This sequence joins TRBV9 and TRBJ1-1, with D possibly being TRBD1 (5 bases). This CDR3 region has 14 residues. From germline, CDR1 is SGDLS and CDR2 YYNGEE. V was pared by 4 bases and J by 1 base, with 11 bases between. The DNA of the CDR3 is TGTGCCAGCAGCTTGGGACCGACGAACACTGAAGCTTTCTTT. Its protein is CASSLGPTNTEAFF.

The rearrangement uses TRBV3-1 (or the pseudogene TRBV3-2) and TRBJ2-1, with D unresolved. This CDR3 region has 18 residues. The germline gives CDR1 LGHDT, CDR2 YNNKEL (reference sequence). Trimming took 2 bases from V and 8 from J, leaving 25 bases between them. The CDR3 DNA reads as TGTGCCAGCAGCCAAAGAGCGCGCGGCCCGGGTTCGCGCGATGAGCAGTTCTTC. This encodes CASSQRARGPGSRDEQFF.

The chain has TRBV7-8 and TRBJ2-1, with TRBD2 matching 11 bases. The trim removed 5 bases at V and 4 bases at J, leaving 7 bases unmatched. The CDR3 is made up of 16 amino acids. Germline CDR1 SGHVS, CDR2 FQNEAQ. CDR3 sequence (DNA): TGTGCCAGCAGCCACACTGGGACTAGCGGTTACAATGAGCAGTTCTTC. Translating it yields CASSHTGTSGYNEQFF.

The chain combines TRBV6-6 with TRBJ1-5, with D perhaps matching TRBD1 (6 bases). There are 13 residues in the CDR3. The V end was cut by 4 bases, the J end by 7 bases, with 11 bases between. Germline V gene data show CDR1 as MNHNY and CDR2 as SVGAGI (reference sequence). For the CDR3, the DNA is TGTGCCAGCAGTTTTACAGGGTGGCAGCCCCAGCATTTT. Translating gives CASSFTGWQPQHF.